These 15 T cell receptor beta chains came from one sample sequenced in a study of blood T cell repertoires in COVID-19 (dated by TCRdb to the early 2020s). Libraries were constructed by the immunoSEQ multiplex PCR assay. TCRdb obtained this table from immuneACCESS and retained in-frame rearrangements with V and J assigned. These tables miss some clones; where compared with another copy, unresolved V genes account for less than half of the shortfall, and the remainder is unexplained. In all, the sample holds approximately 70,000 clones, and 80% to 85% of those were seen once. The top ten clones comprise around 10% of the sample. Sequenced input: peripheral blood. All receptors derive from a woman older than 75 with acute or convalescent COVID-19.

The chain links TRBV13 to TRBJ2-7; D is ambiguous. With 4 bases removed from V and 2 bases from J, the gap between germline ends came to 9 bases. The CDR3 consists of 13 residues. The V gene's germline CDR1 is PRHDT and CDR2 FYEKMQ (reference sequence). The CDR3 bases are TGTGCCAGCAGCTCCCGACGGGCCTACGAGCAGTACTTC. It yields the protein CASSSRRAYEQYF. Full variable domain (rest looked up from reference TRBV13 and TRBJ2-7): AAGVIQSPRHLIKEKRETATLKCYPIPRHDTVYWYQQGPGQDPQFLISFYEKMQSDKGSIPDRFSAQQFSDYHSELNMSSLELGDSALYFCASSSRRAYEQYFGPGTRLTVT.

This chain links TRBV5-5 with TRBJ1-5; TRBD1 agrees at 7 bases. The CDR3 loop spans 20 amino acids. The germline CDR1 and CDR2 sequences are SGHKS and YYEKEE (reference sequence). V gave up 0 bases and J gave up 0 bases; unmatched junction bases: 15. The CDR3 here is CASSLVWVVRGRNSNQPQHF. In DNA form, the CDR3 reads TGTGCCAGCAGCTTGGTGTGGGTGGTCAGGGGGAGGAATAGCAATCAGCCCCAGCATTTT.

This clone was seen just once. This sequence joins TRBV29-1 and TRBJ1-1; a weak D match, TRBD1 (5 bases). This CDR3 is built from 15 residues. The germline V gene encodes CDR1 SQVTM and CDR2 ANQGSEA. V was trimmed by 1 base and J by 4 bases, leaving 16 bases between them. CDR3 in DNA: TGCAGCGTTGAAGGGTTTCAGGGCATCACCACTGAAGCTTTCTTT. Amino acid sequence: CSVEGFQGITTEAFF.

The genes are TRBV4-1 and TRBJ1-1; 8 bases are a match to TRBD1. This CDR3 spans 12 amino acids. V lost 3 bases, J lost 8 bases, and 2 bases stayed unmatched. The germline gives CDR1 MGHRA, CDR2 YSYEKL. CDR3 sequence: CASSHRQGEAFF. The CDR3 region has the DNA TGCGCCAGCAGCCATCGACAGGGGGAAGCTTTCTTT.

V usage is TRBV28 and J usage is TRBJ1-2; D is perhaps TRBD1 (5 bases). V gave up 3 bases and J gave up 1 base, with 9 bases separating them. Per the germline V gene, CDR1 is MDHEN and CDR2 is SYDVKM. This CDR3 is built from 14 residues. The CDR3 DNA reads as TGTGCCAGCAGTTTCCCGGGGGGTAACTATGGCTACACCTTC. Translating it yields CASSFPGGNYGYTF.

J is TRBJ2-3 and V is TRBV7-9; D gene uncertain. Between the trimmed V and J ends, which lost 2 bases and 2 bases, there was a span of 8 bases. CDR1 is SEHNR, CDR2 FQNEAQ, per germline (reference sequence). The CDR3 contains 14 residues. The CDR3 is CASSLSTSTDTQYF. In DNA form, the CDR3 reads TGTGCCAGCAGCTTATCAACTTCCACAGATACGCAGTATTTT.

The CDR3 region has the DNA TGTGCCAGCAGACCCGGACGGAGGATGAACACTGAAGCTTTCTTT. Translating gives CASRPGRRMNTEAFF. The J gene is TRBJ1-1, the V gene TRBV5-6, with D unresolved. The V gene lost 5 bases and the J gene lost 0 bases, with 14 bases spanning the gap. The CDR3 has 15 residues. The germline V gene encodes CDR1 SGHDT and CDR2 YYEEEE. The full variable domain, completed using reference TRBV5-6 and TRBJ1-1, is DAGVTQSPTHLIKTRGQQVTLRCSPKSGHDTVSWYQQALGQGPQFIFQYYEEEERQRGNFPDRFSGHQFPNYSSELNVNALLLGDSALYLCASRPGRRMNTEAFFGQGTRLTVV.

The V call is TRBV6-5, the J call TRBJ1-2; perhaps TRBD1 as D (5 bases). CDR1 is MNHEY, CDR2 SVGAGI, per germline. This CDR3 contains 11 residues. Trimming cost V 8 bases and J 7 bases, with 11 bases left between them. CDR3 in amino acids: CASLSGVGYTF. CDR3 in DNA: TGTGCCAGCCTGTCGGGGGTTGGCTACACCTTC.

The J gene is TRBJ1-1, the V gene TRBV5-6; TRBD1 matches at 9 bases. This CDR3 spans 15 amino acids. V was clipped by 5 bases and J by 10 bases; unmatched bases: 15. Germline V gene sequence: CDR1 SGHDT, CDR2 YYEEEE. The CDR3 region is CASSTGGRTTVRAFF. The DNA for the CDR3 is TGTGCCAGCAGTACAGGGGGCCGAACAACTGTCCGAGCTTTCTTT.

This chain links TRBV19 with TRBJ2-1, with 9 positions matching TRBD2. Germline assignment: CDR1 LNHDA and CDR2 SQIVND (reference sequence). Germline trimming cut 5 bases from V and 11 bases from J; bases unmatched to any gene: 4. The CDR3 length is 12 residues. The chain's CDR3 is CASSAGLAQQFF. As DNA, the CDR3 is TGTGCCAGTAGTGCGGGACTAGCCCAGCAGTTCTTC.

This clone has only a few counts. CDR3 in DNA: TGTGCCAGCAGCTTAGGAGGGGGTACACACACTGAAGCTTTCTTT. Translation gives CASSLGGGTHTEAFF. The rearrangement uses TRBV11-2 and TRBJ1-1; TRBD1 might be the D (6 bases). This CDR3 comprises 15 residues. Between the trimmed V and J ends, which lost 1 base and 3 bases, there was a span of 12 bases. CDR1 and CDR2 (germline): SGHAT, FQNNGV.

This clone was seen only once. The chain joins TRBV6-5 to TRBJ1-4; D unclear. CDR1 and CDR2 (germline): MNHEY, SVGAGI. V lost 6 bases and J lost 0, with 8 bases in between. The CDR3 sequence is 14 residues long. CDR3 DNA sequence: TGTGCCAGCAGCCCGAGTGCAACTAATGAAAAACTGTTTTTT. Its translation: CASSPSATNEKLFF.

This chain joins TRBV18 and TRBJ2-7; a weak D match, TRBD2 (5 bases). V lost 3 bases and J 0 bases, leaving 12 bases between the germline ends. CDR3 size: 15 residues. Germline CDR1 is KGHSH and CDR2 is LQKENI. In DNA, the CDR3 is TGTGCCAGCTCACCGGAGGCCGTTAGCTCCTACGAGCAGTACTTC. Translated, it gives CASSPEAVSSYEQYF.

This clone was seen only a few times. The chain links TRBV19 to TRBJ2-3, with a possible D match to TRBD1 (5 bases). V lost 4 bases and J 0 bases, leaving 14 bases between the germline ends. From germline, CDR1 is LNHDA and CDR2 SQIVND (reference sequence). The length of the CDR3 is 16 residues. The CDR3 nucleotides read TGTGCCAGTAGTACCCAACGGACACCAAGCACAGATACGCAGTATTTT. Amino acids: CASSTQRTPSTDTQYF.

CDR3 DNA: TGTGCCATCAGTCCTCCAGGGGAGTTTCAGGAGCAGTACTTC. This encodes CAISPPGEFQEQYF. This chain uses TRBV10-3 with TRBJ2-7; tentatively, D is TRBD1 (6 bases). This CDR3 has 14 amino acids. V gave up 5 bases and J gave up 7 bases, with 18 bases separating them. The germline CDR1 and CDR2 sequences are ENHRY and SYGVKD.